This TCR beta chain was recorded in a study of blood T cell repertoires in COVID-19 (dated by TCRdb to between 2020 and 2021). For context, the study as a whole: The collaborator samples originated in the United States, Italy and Spain and spanned the acute and convalescent phases of COVID-19. The samples were drawn from two sources: the first 160 participants of the ongoing ImmuneRACE study, and 1,000 to 1,500 subjects contributed by 6 global collaborators. Sample metadata almost always included a de-identified subject ID, COVID-19 status, age in years and sex. A freely available public database, intended as a resource for researchers studying the immune response to SARS-CoV-2, is where the repertoires were released. The material from the prospective study consisted of cDNA or gDNA derived from T cells, B-cell-depleted T cells, or PBMCs. Deeply sampled blood TCRbeta repertoires from subjects exposed to, actively infected with, or recovered from COVID-19 were included in the dataset. HLA class I and class II types, where available, came from metadata supplied by the sample provider rather than from assay-based typing.

Whole blood was collected in K2EDTA tubes by collaborating institutions according to the institutions' own protocols. For TCRbeta analysis, collaborators shipped samples in one of three forms: frozen whole blood, isolated PBMCs, or DNA extracted from either of those sample types. TCRbeta CDR3 regions were amplified from genomic DNA by means of the immunoSEQ Assay, a bias-controlled multiplex PCR. For the original study's pipeline: The number of nucleated cells in each sample was estimated from the amplification of reference gene primers within the assay. To quantify the absolute abundance of each unique TCRbeta CDR3 rearrangement, sequence reads were collapsed and filtered. For each sample, productive Simpson clonality was calculated by taking the square root of Simpson's diversity index across productive rearrangements. The table was pulled from immuneACCESS by TCRdb, which kept in-frame rearrangements only. Such tables lose some clones; where checked, under half of the loss comes from unresolved V genes, and the rest has no known cause. That table gives V, J and clone size, and the DNA gave D and trimming. The sample includes about 120,000 clones, with over 80% observed a single time. The ten largest account for 25% to 35% of the sample.

Turning to this clone: Its cognate antigen has yet to be identified. No qualities accompany the bases; no much larger clone lies one base away.

General study outcomes and caveats: The amount of clinical and demographic metadata varied by source and participant and was provided uncurated.

The CDR3 holds 14 amino acids from the cysteine to the phenylalanine. Just CDR3 DNA is preserved here, 42 bases in frame from base 1. Relative to germline, V is missing 4 bases and J is missing 2 bases, with 2 bases of the junction outside any gene match. Looking up the germline V gene (reference sequence) yields CDR1 PRHDT and CDR2 FYEKMQ. This receptor was obtained from a woman in her 70s with acute or convalescent COVID-19. Sample: peripheral blood. The rearranged segments are TRBV13 and TRBJ1-1; a stretch of 9 junction bases matches TRBD1. The nucleotide sequence reads as follows: TGTGCCAGCAGCTGGGGACAGGGAAACACTGAAGCTTTCTTT. It specifies CASSWGQGNTEAFF.